The 20 T cell receptor beta chains below come from one sample, sequenced in a study of identical twins. A single record per CDR3 protein comes from TCRdb applying MiXCR to the 5' RACE reads. The sample consists of 400,000 to 500,000 distinct CDR3 sequences, about 13% of them appearing once. This sample also belongs to another study, concerning yellow fever vaccine responses in identical twins.

Input material: CD4+ T cells sorted from blood. The receptor set was obtained from a woman aged 18-29 years in good health.

The CDR3 DNA sequence: TGTGCCAGCAGTCTCAACCCCGGGACAGGGTCTTACAATGAGCAGTTCTTC. Encoded protein: CASSLNPGTGSYNEQFF. The chain carries TRBV28 and TRBJ2-1; 9 bases are a match to TRBD1. This CDR3 is 17 amino acids long. Germline lookup yields CDR1 MDHEN and CDR2 SYDVKM. V was clipped by 5 bases and J by 4 bases; unmatched bases: 12.

This clonotype was seen a handful of times. The chain recombines TRBV3-1 with TRBJ1-3; D gene ambiguous. Trimming took off 4 bases at V and 3 bases at J, with 7 bases between the two ends. The CDR3 runs 13 residues. Germline V gene lookup returns CDR1 LGHDT and CDR2 YNNKEL (reference sequence). Here the CDR3 DNA reads TGTGCCAGCAGCCGCGGCGATGGAAACACCATATATTTT. Amino acids: CASSRGDGNTIYF.

The genes are TRBV28 and TRBJ2-4; TRBD1 is a possible D gene (6 bases). Trimming removed 6 bases at V and 1 base at J, with 19 bases between. The germline CDR1 and CDR2 sequences are MDHEN and SYDVKM. This CDR3 region has 17 residues. In nucleotides, the CDR3 is TGTGCCAGCAGATCAACAGGGACCTGGCTGGCCAAAAACATTCAGTACTTC. This sequence encodes CASRSTGTWLAKNIQYF. The entire variable domain, with the rest obtained from reference TRBV28 and TRBJ2-4, is as follows: DVKVTQSSRYLVKRTGEKVFLECVQDMDHENMFWYRQDPGLGLRLIYFSYDVKMKEKGDIPEGYSVSREKKERFSLILESASTNQTSMYLCASRSTGTWLAKNIQYFGAGTRLSVL.

This clonotype was seen many times. The rearrangement joins TRBV14 to TRBJ2-5; D perhaps matches TRBD1 (6 bases). Looked up from germline, CDR1 is SGHDN and CDR2 is FVKESK. The V end was cut by 8 bases, the J end by 2 bases, with 9 bases between. CDR3 length: 12 residues. CDR3 bases: TGTGCCAGCGGGACAAGGCAAGAGACCCAGTACTTC. This encodes CASGTRQETQYF. The entire variable domain, with the rest obtained from reference TRBV14 and TRBJ2-5, is as follows: EAGVTQFPSHSVIEKGQTVTLRCDPISGHDNLYWYRRVMGKEIKFLLHFVKESKQDESGMPNNRFLAERTGGTYSTLKVQPAELEDSGVYFCASGTRQETQYFGPGTRLLVL.

V gene TRBV12-3 or TRBV12-4 combines with J gene TRBJ2-3; D call uncertain. CDR3 length: 12 residues. Trimming pared 5 bases from V and 7 bases from J, leaving 10 bases between. CDR3 DNA: TGTGCCAGCAGTCCCCGCCGAAATACGCAGTATTTT. Translation gives CASSPRRNTQYF.

This clonotype was counted only a few times. The chain uses TRBV20-1 and TRBJ2-7; 7 bases are a match to TRBD2. The V and J ends lost 6 bases and 3 bases, in that order; junction bases with no gene match: 11. CDR1 is DFQATT and CDR2 is SNEGSKA in the germline V gene (reference sequence). The CDR3 loop spans 14 amino acids. The CDR3 here is CSATEASGYYEQYF. CDR3 nucleotide sequence: TGCAGTGCCACCGAGGCTAGCGGATACTACGAGCAGTACTTC.

The sample holds many counts of this clonotype. The chain recombines TRBV7-2 with TRBJ2-1; D not certain. The CDR3 runs to 14 residues. Trimming took off 2 bases at V and 8 bases at J, with 13 bases between the two ends. Germline V gives CDR1 SGHTA, CDR2 FQGNSA. In nucleotides, the CDR3 is TGTGCCAGCAGCTTAACGCCCGGCAGCTATGAGCAGTTCTTC. Protein sequence: CASSLTPGSYEQFF.

This clonotype was detected many times. J is TRBJ1-4 and V is TRBV6-5; possibly TRBD1 for D (5 bases). The V end was cut by 2 bases, the J end by 6 bases, with 13 bases between. CDR3 length: 15 residues. CDR1 and CDR2 from the germline V gene are MNHEY and SVGAGI. CDR3 residues: CASSYGAGWDEKLFF. The CDR3 bases are TGTGCCAGCAGTTACGGGGCAGGGTGGGATGAAAAACTGTTTTTT.

This clonotype was seen a handful of times. The J gene is TRBJ2-3, the V gene TRBV24-1; D might be TRBD2 (7 bases). CDR1 is KGHDR and CDR2 is SFDVKD in the germline V gene. Trimming shortened V by 0 bases and J by 4 bases, and 10 bases separated the two germline ends. This CDR3 comprises 15 residues. The CDR3 is CATSDLGGGSDTQYF. The CDR3 region has the DNA TGTGCCACCAGTGATTTGGGCGGGGGCTCAGATACGCAGTATTTT.

V usage is TRBV7-2 and J usage is TRBJ2-3, with 8 bases matching TRBD2. There are 16 residues in the CDR3. CDR1 SGHTA and CDR2 FQGNSA come from the germline V gene. The J segment lost 4 bases and the V segment lost 5 bases, leaving 11 bases of the junction unmatched. The CDR3, as DNA: TGTGCCAGCAGCGAAACTAGCGGTAGAAACGCAGATACGCAGTATTTT. Translating gives CASSETSGRNADTQYF.

This clonotype was detected only a few times. This chain connects TRBV7-8 to TRBJ2-2; 8 bases are a match to TRBD1. The germline CDR1 and CDR2 sequences are SGHVS and FQNEAQ. Trimming cost V 5 bases and J 7 bases; bases outside gene matches: 9. The CDR3 runs to 15 residues. As DNA, the CDR3 is TGTGCCAGCAGCCAAGGGCCAGGGGGCTACGGGGAGCTGTTTTTT. It is translated as CASSQGPGGYGELFF.

This chain uses TRBV7-2 with TRBJ2-7; TRBD1 is a possible D gene (5 bases). CDR1 SGHTA and CDR2 FQGNSA come from the germline V gene. The CDR3 is 15 amino acids. The V end lost 1 base, the J end lost 7 bases, and 17 bases lay between the germline ends. This chain's CDR3 is CASSLVTGIPPEQYF. Here the CDR3 DNA reads TGTGCCAGCAGCTTAGTAACAGGAATCCCCCCGGAGCAGTACTTC.

This chain joins TRBV6-1 and TRBJ2-2, with TRBD2 as a possible D gene (6 bases). V was pared by 2 bases and J by 4 bases, with 23 bases between. The CDR3 runs to 19 residues. Per the germline V gene, CDR1 is MNHNS and CDR2 is SASEGT. CDR3 loop: CASSEKVRGGAIRTGELFF. For the CDR3, the DNA is TGTGCCAGCAGTGAAAAAGTAAGAGGAGGGGCCATACGCACCGGGGAGCTGTTTTTT.

This rearrangement joins TRBV4-3 to TRBJ2-7, with 8 bases fitting TRBD2. Losses at the gene ends were 4 bases for V and 4 bases for J; bases not matched to a gene: 6. This CDR3 region has 14 residues. Germline loops: CDR1 LGHNA, CDR2 YSLEER. CDR3 amino acids: CASSPGGPVYEQYF. The DNA for the CDR3 is TGCGCCAGCAGCCCGGGAGGGCCGGTTTACGAGCAGTACTTC.

V usage is TRBV10-2 and J usage is TRBJ2-1, with no clear D. V lost 4 bases to trimming and J lost 5 bases, with 9 bases between them. CDR1 and CDR2 (germline): WSHSY, SAAADI. The CDR3 covers 13 residues. The CDR3 loop reads CASSGGSDNEQFF. CDR3 nucleotides: TGCGCCAGCAGTGGTGGCAGCGACAATGAGCAGTTCTTC.

This clonotype showed up many times. J is TRBJ2-3 and V is TRBV5-1, with 10 bases matching TRBD2. Germline trimming cut 3 bases from V and 5 bases from J; bases unmatched to any gene: 3. Germline V CDR1 and CDR2: SGHRS, YFSETQ. The CDR3 consists of 14 residues. CDR3 loop: CASSSGLAVDTQYF. The DNA for the CDR3 is TGCGCCAGCAGCTCCGGACTAGCGGTAGATACGCAGTATTTT.

The chain uses TRBV25-1 and TRBJ2-4; D unclear. Germline V gives CDR1 MGHDK, CDR2 SYGVNS. This CDR3 is built from 15 residues. V was clipped by 4 bases and J by 3 bases, with 13 bases between them. The CDR3 region is CASSASEPLKNIQYF. The CDR3 region has the DNA TGTGCCAGCAGTGCATCTGAGCCACTCAAAAACATTCAGTACTTC.

This clonotype was seen more than once but under ten times. The gene calls are TRBV7-3 and TRBJ2-3; 7 bases are shared with TRBD2. The germline V gene encodes CDR1 SGHTA and CDR2 FQGTGA. V shed 5 bases, J shed 4 bases, and the junction held 12 bases outside the gene matches. The CDR3 is made up of 16 amino acids. The CDR3, as DNA: TGTGCCAGCAGCCCCGGGTCGGGGGGACTGGCAGATACGCAGTATTTT. It yields the protein CASSPGSGGLADTQYF.

This clonotype was seen only a few times. The V gene is TRBV7-2, the J gene TRBJ1-5; 7 bases line up with TRBD1. The CDR3 has 15 residues. The germline V gene has CDR1 SGHTA and CDR2 FQGNSA. V shed 6 bases, J shed 2 bases, and the junction held 7 bases outside the gene matches. Here the CDR3 reads CASSSRGPGNQPQHF. The CDR3, as DNA: TGTGCCAGCAGTTCTAGGGGGCCGGGCAATCAGCCCCAGCATTTT.

This clonotype has more than one count but fewer than ten. The CDR3 sequence: CASSRLGRDYEQYF. CDR3 DNA: TGCGCCAGCAGCCGGTTAGGGCGGGACTACGAGCAGTACTTC. The J gene is TRBJ2-7, the V gene TRBV4-3; D might be TRBD2 (6 bases). Between the trimmed V and J ends, which lost 4 bases and 3 bases, there was a span of 13 bases. CDR3 length: 14 residues. From germline, CDR1 is LGHNA and CDR2 YSLEER.